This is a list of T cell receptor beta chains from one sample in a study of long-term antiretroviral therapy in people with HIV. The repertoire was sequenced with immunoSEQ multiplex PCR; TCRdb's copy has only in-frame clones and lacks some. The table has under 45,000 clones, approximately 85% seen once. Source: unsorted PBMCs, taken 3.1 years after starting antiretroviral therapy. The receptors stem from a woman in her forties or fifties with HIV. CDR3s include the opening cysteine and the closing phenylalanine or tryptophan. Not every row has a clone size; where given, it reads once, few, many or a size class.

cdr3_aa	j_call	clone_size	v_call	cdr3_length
CASSLSGVYYGYTF	TRBJ1-2	-	TRBV7-9	14
CASSPGTREQYF	TRBJ2-7	-	TRBV13	12
CASLADNTDTQYF	TRBJ2-3	-	TRBV6-1	13
CASSSETGSYEQYF	TRBJ2-7	-	TRBV7-3	14
CASSFGGANGDTEAFF	TRBJ1-1	-	TRBV5-1	16
CASSQGVANTGELFF	TRBJ2-2	-	TRBV4-2	15
CASSKGQNPNSPLHF	TRBJ1-6	few	TRBV7-2	15
CAWIGGGGSVYGYTF	TRBJ1-2	-	TRBV30	15
CASSAGGDYQPQHF	TRBJ1-5	few	TRBV2	14
CASSSPTANYGYTF	TRBJ1-2	-	TRBV7-2	14
CASSFLAGDDTGELFF	TRBJ2-2	-	TRBV7-6	16
CASREQPATEAFF	TRBJ1-1	-	TRBV2	13
CARPSRDIPKNIQYF	TRBJ2-4	-	TRBV6-5	15
CASSFPRDRVGTDTEAFF	TRBJ1-1	-	TRBV7-9	18
CASSLRGQGALGSEAFF	TRBJ1-1	-	TRBV7-9	17
CASSVGWGNSGNTIYF	TRBJ1-3	-	TRBV9	16
CASSQEGRGDYSYEQYF	TRBJ2-7	once	TRBV4-2	17
CASSVGSGGNYEQYF	TRBJ2-7	once	TRBV9	15
CASSYGAEAGSPLHF	TRBJ1-6	few	TRBV6-5	15
CAWSVTLNTGELFF	TRBJ2-2	few	TRBV30	14
CASSSLAGEGIQYF	TRBJ2-4	-	TRBV5-1	14
CASSLDRGHTNSNQPQHF	TRBJ1-5	-	TRBV7-8	18
CASTQGAEQTQYF	TRBJ2-5	-	TRBV2	13
CASSSGLQANNSPLHF	TRBJ1-6	-	TRBV9	16
CAWRTLSGVEQYF	TRBJ2-7	-	TRBV30	13
CASKHSPGLVMGEQFF	TRBJ2-1	-	TRBV11-3	16
CASSPGGWGKLNTEAFF	TRBJ1-1	-	TRBV7-2	17
CASKGTRAGTDTQYF	TRBJ2-3	-	TRBV25-1	15
CASSLQGKGSPLHF	TRBJ1-6	-	TRBV7-2	14
CASSPAGFLSSGNTIYF	TRBJ1-3	once	TRBV19	17
CASSLQVRGGADTQYF	TRBJ2-3	-	TRBV4-2	16
CASSFSGQGEINEKLFF	TRBJ1-4	-	TRBV28	17
CASSVASGGHSATFF	TRBJ2-1	-	TRBV9	15
CASSQTMGPNYEQYF	TRBJ2-7	-	TRBV4-3	15
CASSRGQANTEAFF	TRBJ1-1	-	TRBV2	14
CASSYSSGPQETQYF	TRBJ2-5	-	TRBV6-5	15
CASSGPGQGNSPLHF	TRBJ1-6	-	TRBV9	15
CASNGDGENTEAFF	TRBJ1-1	-	TRBV9	14
CASSWQVTGLNQPQHF	TRBJ1-5	-	TRBV5-5	16
CASSKSTYEQYF	TRBJ2-7	-	TRBV6-6	12
CASSLTGDSPLHF	TRBJ1-6	-	TRBV7-3	13
CASSIYDRDGYTF	TRBJ1-2	-	TRBV19	13
CAWSVRSSTGELFF	TRBJ2-2	-	TRBV30	14
CASSSSSGTGDNTEAFF	TRBJ1-1	-	TRBV5-1	17
CASSVVSASGGTDTQYF	TRBJ2-3	-	TRBV9	17
CASSAGTANEQFF	TRBJ2-1	-	TRBV28	13
CASSEGQGRDTQYF	TRBJ2-3	-	TRBV6-1	14
CASSNRGSTTREQYF	TRBJ2-7	-	TRBV19	15
CASSPNFGGNTEAFF	TRBJ1-1	-	TRBV5-1	15
CASNLWTSTDTQYF	TRBJ2-3	-	TRBV2	14
CASSMARTGGTTGYTF	TRBJ1-2	-	TRBV19	16
CASSEAGNQPQHF	TRBJ1-5	-	TRBV7-9	13